The 17 T cell receptor beta chains listed next were all sequenced from one sample in a study of human T cells and chemical hapten exposure. Time point reported: patch test 1, 2 weeks after DPC sensitization. Regarding treatment: therapeutic diphenylcyclopropenone sensitization with weekly scalp DPC. TCRdb reprocessed the RACE reads with MiXCR, giving one entry per CDR3 protein. The sample records about 69,000 distinct CDR3 sequences, around a third being singletons. Specimen: whole blood, collected in connection with sensitization to the hapten diphenylcyclopropenone (DPC). The source of these receptors is a man in his forties with alopecia areata. Some clones in this sample may be carry-over from other donors' samples.

This clonotype was detected a few times. V gene TRBV5-4 combines with J gene TRBJ2-7; D is perhaps TRBD2 (5 bases). V dropped 4 bases and J dropped 9 bases, with 14 bases sitting between them. The CDR3 is made up of 12 amino acids. Germline V gene lookup returns CDR1 SGHNT and CDR2 YYREEE (reference sequence). The CDR3 coding sequence is TGTGCCAGCAGCCATTCCCTCGGAGGGCAGTACTTC. It codes for CASSHSLGGQYF. Using reference TRBV5-4 and TRBJ2-7 for the parts outside the CDR3, the full variable domain is ETGVTQSPTHLIKTRGQQVTLRCSSQSGHNTVSWYQQALGQGPQFIFQYYREEENGRGNFPPRFSGLQFPNYSSELNVNALELDDSALYLCASSHSLGGQYFGPGTRLTVT.

V is TRBV6-5 and J is TRBJ1-6; D may be TRBD1 (5 bases). The V end was cut by 0 bases, the J end by 9 bases, with 9 bases between. Looked up from germline, CDR1 is MNHEY and CDR2 is SVGAGI. The CDR3 sequence is 14 residues long. CDR3 coding DNA: TGTGCCAGCAGTTACTCAGGGGTACGTTCACCCCTCCACTTT. Protein sequence: CASSYSGVRSPLHF.

This clonotype was detected only a few times. The genes are TRBV7-7 and TRBJ2-3, with 8 positions matching TRBD2. V lost 4 bases, J lost 5 bases, and 5 bases stayed unmatched. This CDR3 spans 14 amino acids. The germline V gene encodes CDR1 SSHAT and CDR2 FNYEAQ (reference sequence). In DNA, the CDR3 is TGTGCCAGCAGCTGGGGACTAGTAGGAGATACGCAGTATTTT. It specifies CASSWGLVGDTQYF.

This chain joins TRBV12-2 and TRBJ2-7; TRBD2 reflects the table's D call only, with no check against the DNA. TRBV12-2 is a pseudogene segment. This CDR3 has 20 residues. CDR3: CASRLARPGLAGGPLREQYF. The CDR3 bases are TGTGCAAGTCGCTTAGCGCGACCGGGACTAGCGGGAGGGCCGCTCCGCGAGCAGTACTTC.

The chain carries TRBV5-1 and TRBJ2-1; 10 bases match TRBD1. The CDR3 runs 17 residues. Germline-derived CDR1 and CDR2 are SGHRS and YFSETQ. V gave up 5 bases and J gave up 0 bases; unmatched junction bases: 8. The CDR3 region is CASRTGTGASSYNEQFF. Written as DNA, the CDR3 is TGCGCCAGCAGAACCGGGACAGGGGCGAGCTCCTACAATGAGCAGTTCTTC.

The CDR3 DNA reads as TGCGCCAGCAGCCGTCTTACGACAGGGGCCCAAGAGACCCAGTACTTC. Protein product: CASSRLTTGAQETQYF. The chain recombines TRBV5-1 with TRBJ2-5, with 8 bases fitting TRBD1. Germline CDR1 reads SGHRS; CDR2 reads YFSETQ. The CDR3 spans 16 residues. The ends lost 4 bases at V and 1 base at J; junction bases unmatched: 9.

V and J are TRBV6-1 and TRBJ1-2; 8 positions match TRBD1. V shed 10 bases and J 4 bases; nucleotides not matched to a gene: 11. The CDR3 is 14 residues long. Germline CDR1 reads MNHNS; CDR2 reads SASEGT. CDR3 protein: CANSHDRGSYGYTF. The CDR3 bases are TGTGCCAATTCTCACGACAGGGGCAGCTATGGCTACACCTTC.

This clonotype came up a few times. The chain couples TRBV24-1 to TRBJ1-1; D unclear. Trimming shortened V by 0 bases and J by 2 bases, and 3 bases separated the two germline ends. Germline V gives CDR1 KGHDR, CDR2 SFDVKD. CDR3 length: 13 amino acids. CDR3 DNA sequence: TGTGCCACCAGTGATTTGACTAACACTGAAGCTTTCTTT. It specifies CATSDLTNTEAFF.

The chain is built from TRBV11-2 and TRBJ1-1; D might be TRBD1 (6 bases). Trimming left V 4 bases short and J 7 bases short, with 22 bases between. The germline V gene has CDR1 SGHAT and CDR2 FQNNGV. This CDR3 region has 16 residues. Here the CDR3 reads CASSSRYLNRESEAFF. Here the CDR3 DNA reads TGTGCCAGCAGCTCTCGATACCTTAACAGGGAGAGTGAAGCTTTCTTT.

V usage is TRBV12-3 or TRBV12-4 and J usage is TRBJ2-1; 9 bases fit TRBD2. The CDR3 totals 16 residues. Trimming removed 1 base from V and 7 bases from J; junction bases left unmatched: 8. CDR3 amino acids: CASSLGRRAGGNEQFF. In DNA form, the CDR3 reads TGTGCCAGCAGTTTAGGGCGCAGGGCGGGGGGGAATGAGCAGTTCTTC.

CDR3 nucleotides: TGTGCCAGTAGTAAGGACAGGGACACTGAAGCTTTCTTT. Amino acids: CASSKDRDTEAFF. The chain is built from TRBV19 and TRBJ1-1; 8 nucleotides align to TRBD1. The V and J ends lost 4 bases and 3 bases, in that order; junction bases with no gene match: 1. Germline lookup yields CDR1 LNHDA and CDR2 SQIVND (reference sequence). CDR3 size: 13 residues.

This chain uses TRBV7-9 with TRBJ2-3; TRBD1 aligns across 9 bases. This CDR3 region has 14 residues. Per germline, CDR1 SEHNR and CDR2 FQNEAQ (reference sequence). V trimming: 5 bases; J trimming: 2 bases; junction bases outside the gene matches: 2. Written as DNA, the CDR3 is TGTGCCAGCAGCAGGACAGGGGCCACAGATACGCAGTATTTT. Its translation: CASSRTGATDTQYF.

This clonotype was found a few times. The chain uses TRBV10-3 and TRBJ2-3, with 11 positions matching TRBD2. With 2 bases clipped from V and 3 bases from J, the junction kept 10 bases outside the gene matches. Germline lookup yields CDR1 ENHRY and CDR2 SYGVKD. The CDR3 covers 18 residues. The CDR3 coding sequence is TGTGCCATCAGTGAGATGACTAGCGGGGTGTTTACAACAGATACGCAGTATTTT. Translated, it gives CAISEMTSGVFTTDTQYF.

The chain couples TRBV7-9 to TRBJ1-6; no firm D call. Trimming pared 5 bases from V and 7 bases from J, leaving 12 bases between. Germline CDR1 is SEHNR and CDR2 is FQNEAQ (reference sequence). The CDR3 has 14 residues. CDR3 sequence: CASSQDRDNSPLHF. For the CDR3, the DNA is TGTGCCAGCAGCCAGGACCGAGACAATTCACCCCTCCACTTT.

This clonotype was detected a few times. The chain uses TRBV28 and TRBJ2-7, with a tentative D call TRBD2 (7 bases). In germline, CDR1 is MDHEN, CDR2 SYDVKM. Trimming took off 7 bases at V and 0 bases at J, with 22 bases between the two ends. The CDR3 is 17 residues long. CDR3 bases: TGTGCCAGCACCCCAACCCGGGGGGCAGGGAGCTCCTACGAGCAGTACTTC. This sequence encodes CASTPTRGAGSSYEQYF. The full variable domain, its missing parts supplied by reference TRBV28 and TRBJ2-7, is DVKVTQSSRYLVKRTGEKVFLECVQDMDHENMFWYRQDPGLGLRLIYFSYDVKMKEKGDIPEGYSVSREKKERFSLILESASTNQTSMYLCASTPTRGAGSSYEQYFGPGTRLTVT.

The table lists this clonotype with a few counts. The chain is built from TRBV5-6 and TRBJ2-4; D possibly corresponds to TRBD1 (6 bases). The CDR3 runs 14 residues. The ends were cut back, 4 bases at V and 1 base at J, with 9 bases in the middle. Germline CDR1 and CDR2: SGHDT and YYEEEE. The chain's CDR3 is CASSHRAAKNIQYF. The CDR3 DNA reads as TGTGCCAGCAGCCACAGGGCGGCCAAAAACATTCAGTACTTC.

The rearrangement joins TRBV20-1 to TRBJ2-5; 13 bases are shared with TRBD2. Germline V gives CDR1 DFQATT, CDR2 SNEGSKA (reference sequence). CDR3 size: 14 residues. Germline trimming cut 3 bases from V and 5 bases from J; bases unmatched to any gene: 3. The CDR3 bases are TGCAGTGCTAGGACTAGCGGGAGGTTGGAGACCCAGTACTTC. Its translation: CSARTSGRLETQYF.